These T cell receptor beta chains were read from a single sample in a study of T cell responses to AZD1222 COVID-19 vaccine. Assay: immunoSEQ multiplex PCR; the TCRdb copy retains only in-frame clones and omits some. The table shows 200,000 or so clones, with 87% occurring only once. This specimen consisted of peripheral blood, obtained on day 0 of MenACWY control vaccination. These TCRs come from an adult in good health. CDR3s include the opening cysteine and the closing phenylalanine or tryptophan. D genes are given only for firm matches. Clone sizes are given selectively: once, few, many, or a class where the clone is expanded.

clone size,V gene,D gene,J gene,CDR3 protein,CDR3 DNA
few,TRBV12-3/TRBV12-4,TRBD1,TRBJ1-2,CASRDRGNYGYTF,TGTGCCAGCAGAGACAGGGGAAACTATGGCTACACCTTC
NA,TRBV5-1,TRBD1,TRBJ1-4,CASRSTGTGREKLFF,TGCGCCAGCAGAAGTACCGGGACAGGGCGAGAAAAACTGTTTTTT
NA,TRBV3-1/TRBV3-2,NA,TRBJ1-5,CASIKAGNQPQHF,TGTGCCAGCATTAAAGCAGGGAATCAGCCCCAGCATTTT
NA,TRBV27,NA,TRBJ1-1,CASSLSGVGTEAFF,TGTGCCAGCAGTTTATCCGGGGTGGGGACTGAAGCTTTCTTT
NA,TRBV24-1,TRBD2,TRBJ2-3,CATSDSTSGGPTDTQYF,TGTGCCACCAGTGATTCGACTAGCGGGGGCCCCACAGATACGCAGTATTTT
NA,TRBV2,TRBD2,TRBJ2-2,CASSDPRDYPGTGELFF,TGTGCCAGCAGTGACCCTCGGGACTACCCGGGCACCGGGGAGCTGTTTTTT
once,TRBV29-1,NA,TRBJ2-7,CSVELGASPREQYF,TGCAGCGTTGAGTTGGGGGCTTCGCCTCGTGAGCAGTACTTC
NA,TRBV28,TRBD1,TRBJ2-1,CASRHRGVFGNEQFF,TGTGCCAGCAGGCACAGGGGAGTGTTTGGCAATGAGCAGTTCTTC
once,TRBV6-5,NA,TRBJ2-7,CASIGFAYEQYF,TGTGCCAGCATCGGGTTCGCCTACGAGCAGTACTTC
NA,TRBV12-3/TRBV12-4,TRBD1,TRBJ2-2,CASRGQSTGELFF,TGTGCCAGCAGGGGACAGAGCACCGGGGAGCTGTTTTTT
NA,TRBV6-5,NA,TRBJ2-2,CASSYKYTGELFF,TGTGCCAGCAGTTACAAGTACACCGGGGAGCTGTTTTTT
NA,TRBV27,NA,TRBJ2-2,CASSLGPGLGNRRAGELFF,TGTGCCAGCAGTTTAGGGCCCGGCCTCGGGAATCGGAGGGCCGGGGAGCTGTTTTTT
NA,TRBV11-1,TRBD1,TRBJ2-1,CASSPRGWDRENEQFF,TGTGCCAGCAGCCCTAGAGGGTGGGACAGGGAAAATGAGCAGTTCTTC
NA,TRBV19,TRBD1,TRBJ1-3,CASSPGQGARDGNTIYF,TGTGCCAGTAGCCCCGGACAGGGGGCGCGAGATGGAAACACCATATATTTT
NA,TRBV7-9,NA,TRBJ2-1,CASSFRAAGRREQFF,TGTGCCAGCAGCTTCCGCGCGGCGGGAAGACGAGAGCAGTTCTTC
NA,TRBV28,NA,TRBJ2-7,CASSLVVGEQYF,TGTGCCAGCAGTTTAGTAGTAGGGGAGCAGTACTTC
once,TRBV28,NA,TRBJ2-7,CASRQVYEQYF,TGTGCCAGCAGGCAAGTCTACGAGCAGTACTTC
NA,TRBV6-1,NA,TRBJ1-3,CASSEASGISGNTIYF,TGTGCCAGCAGTGAAGCGTCAGGGATCTCTGGAAACACCATATATTTT
NA,TRBV4-2,NA,TRBJ2-7,CASSRLEASATYEQYF,TGTGCCAGCAGCCGACTTGAGGCTAGCGCTACCTACGAGCAGTACTTC
NA,TRBV7-2,NA,TRBJ2-7,CASSLDIVYEQYF,TGTGCCAGCAGCTTGGACATCGTCTACGAGCAGTACTTC
once,TRBV27,NA,TRBJ1-1,CASQGWMNTEAFF,TGTGCCAGCCAGGGGTGGATGAACACTGAAGCTTTCTTT
NA,TRBV2,TRBD1,TRBJ2-7,CASCRQGAYEQYF,TGTGCCAGCTGCCGGCAGGGGGCCTACGAGCAGTACTTC
NA,TRBV10-3,NA,TRBJ1-4,CAIRLGPNEKLFF,TGTGCCATCAGGTTGGGTCCCAATGAAAAACTGTTTTTT
NA,TRBV27,NA,TRBJ2-1,CASSSVENEQFF,TGTGCCAGCAGTTCTGTGGAGAATGAGCAGTTCTTC
once,TRBV27,NA,TRBJ2-7,CASRGYQSYEQYF,TGTGCCAGCAGGGGGTATCAATCCTACGAGCAGTACTTC
NA,TRBV27,TRBD2,TRBJ2-2,CASSLLRRESRTGELFF,TGTGCCAGCAGTCTCCTACGGCGGGAGTCGCGCACCGGGGAGCTGTTTTTT
NA,TRBV20-1,NA,TRBJ2-1,CSAQFNEQFF,TGCAGTGCTCAGTTCAATGAGCAGTTCTTC
NA,TRBV15,NA,TRBJ2-7,CATSRVGGSYEQYF,TGTGCCACCAGCAGAGTGGGCGGCTCCTACGAGCAGTACTTC
NA,TRBV29-1,NA,TRBJ2-7,CSVAKGASRNEQYF,TGCAGCGTTGCCAAAGGGGCTAGCCGGAACGAGCAGTACTTC
once,TRBV6-6,NA,TRBJ1-2,CASSYGQSYGYTF,TGTGCCAGCAGTTATGGGCAGAGCTATGGCTACACCTTC
NA,TRBV9,TRBD2,TRBJ2-5,CASSVLAVNQETQYF,TGTGCCAGCAGCGTTCTAGCGGTGAATCAAGAGACCCAGTACTTC
once,TRBV7-2,TRBD1,TRBJ1-2,CASSLSKTGVLWGYTF,TGTGCCAGCAGCTTAAGTAAGACAGGGGTTTTATGGGGCTACACCTTC
few,TRBV6-2/TRBV6-3,TRBD2,TRBJ2-7,CASSYSRGRVSNEQYF,TGTGCCAGCAGTTACTCGCGCGGGAGAGTAAGCAACGAGCAGTACTTC
NA,TRBV10-1,TRBD2,TRBJ2-1,CASSERGSSYNEQFF,TGCGCCAGCAGCGAGCGGGGGAGTTCCTACAATGAGCAGTTCTTC
NA,TRBV13,NA,TRBJ1-1,CASSFPGTTEAFF,TGTGCCAGCAGCTTCCCGGGAACCACTGAAGCTTTCTTT
NA,TRBV5-1,TRBD2,TRBJ2-3,CASNIGLGGTDTQYF,TGCGCCAGCAACATTGGACTAGGGGGCACAGATACGCAGTATTTT